Listed below are T cell receptor beta chains from one sample, sequenced in a study of blood T cell repertoires in COVID-19. Sequenced by immunoSEQ multiplex PCR; TCRdb stores in-frame clones only, minus some. The repertoire holds roughly 410,000 clones, with 80% to 90% as singletons. Sequenced sample: peripheral blood. These receptors came from an older woman with COVID-19, enrolled during active disease. CDR3s include the opening cysteine and the closing phenylalanine or tryptophan. Each record gives: J gene, clone size, V gene, D gene, CDR3 DNA, CDR3 protein. D genes are given only for firm matches. For some rows the clone size is stated as once, few or many, or as a class when expanded; others skip it.

TRBJ2-7,-,TRBV4-2,TRBD1,TGTGCCAGCAGCCACGGACAGGGGGTCGAGCAGTACTTC,CASSHGQGVEQYF
TRBJ1-1,-,TRBV14,-,TGTGCCAGCAGCCAAGCGCTAGGAGGGTCGACTGAAGCTTTCTTT,CASSQALGGSTEAFF
TRBJ2-7,-,TRBV5-1,TRBD2,TGCGCCAGCAGCTTGGCCGGGGGGTCCTACGAGCAGTACTTC,CASSLAGGSYEQYF
TRBJ2-1,-,TRBV19,-,TGTGCCGCCCGCGGGCTAGCTAGGAATGAGCAGTTCTTC,CAARGLARNEQFF
TRBJ2-3,-,TRBV7-9,TRBD1,TGTGCCAGCAGCTTACGAGGGGGCGATTCGGATACGCAGTATTTT,CASSLRGGDSDTQYF
TRBJ1-1,-,TRBV18,-,TGTGCCAGCTCACCAATTTTAGTGTACAGGGATGACACTGAAGCTTTCTTT,CASSPILVYRDDTEAFF
TRBJ1-2,-,TRBV18,-,TGTGCCAGCTCACCAGGCCCCCTGTTCCGCTATGGCTACACCTTC,CASSPGPLFRYGYTF
TRBJ2-1,-,TRBV10-3,TRBD1,TGTGCCATCGGACGAGGACAGGGGTACAATGAGCAGTTCTTC,CAIGRGQGYNEQFF
TRBJ2-1,-,TRBV18,-,TGTGCCAGCTCACGTATGACGGGTGAGCAGTTCTTC,CASSRMTGEQFF
TRBJ1-6,-,TRBV6-1,-,TGTGCCAGCAGTGGCCGACAGTCCTCCTATAATTCACCCCTCCACTTT,CASSGRQSSYNSPLHF
TRBJ2-7,-,TRBV27,-,TGTGCCAGCAGTTTATCGGGGTCAGGGGTCCCCTACTTC,CASSLSGSGVPYF
TRBJ2-1,-,TRBV6-4,-,TGTGCCAGCAGTGACGAGGGTGAGCAGTTCTTC,CASSDEGEQFF
TRBJ1-1,few,TRBV19,-,TGTGCCAGTAGAGAAACGGGTAGGGGCACTGAAGCTTTCTTT,CASRETGRGTEAFF
TRBJ1-5,-,TRBV7-8,-,TGTGCCAGCAGCTTAGGATCCGGGGAGAGTCAGCCCCAGCATTTT,CASSLGSGESQPQHF
TRBJ2-5,-,TRBV27,TRBD1,TGTGCCAGCAGACCACAGGGGGAAGAGACCCAGTACTTC,CASRPQGEETQYF
TRBJ1-3,-,TRBV7-8,TRBD1,TGTGCCAGCAGCCCAGGGACAGGGTCTGGAAACACCATATATTTT,CASSPGTGSGNTIYF
TRBJ1-1,-,TRBV9,-,TGTGCCAGCTCCCCGGGGGGGTGGACTGAAGCTTTCTTT,CASSPGGWTEAFF
TRBJ2-5,-,TRBV11-2,-,TGTGCCAGCAGCTTCCTAGCTGTTGAGACCCAGTACTTC,CASSFLAVETQYF
TRBJ2-1,-,TRBV5-1,-,TGCGCCAGCAGCCAACAGGGTCAATCCTACAATGAGCAGTTCTTC,CASSQQGQSYNEQFF
TRBJ2-7,-,TRBV10-3,TRBD2,TGTGCCATCAGCCGGACTAGCTACGAGCAGTACTTC,CAISRTSYEQYF
TRBJ2-5,once,TRBV2,-,TGTGCCAGCAGGCCCAATGGACTCGATGCCCAGTACTTC,CASRPNGLDAQYF
TRBJ2-7,-,TRBV10-3,-,TGTGCCATCAGCGGGGGACTTCATCAGTACTTC,CAISGGLHQYF
TRBJ1-1,-,TRBV19,-,TGTGCCAGTACTAAGAACACTGAAGCTTTCTTT,CASTKNTEAFF
TRBJ2-6,-,TRBV7-6,TRBD1,TGTGCCAGCAGCCACCAGACAGGGGTCATGTCTGGGGCCAACGTCCTGACTTTC,CASSHQTGVMSGANVLTF
TRBJ2-6,-,TRBV5-1,-,TGCGCCAGCAGCTTGGCCCCAGGGCCCAACGTCCTGACTTTC,CASSLAPGPNVLTF
TRBJ2-1,-,TRBV3-1/TRBV3-2,TRBD2,TGTGCCAGCAGCCAAGCCACTAGCGGGGGAAACAATGAGCAGTTCTTC,CASSQATSGGNNEQFF
TRBJ1-1,-,TRBV6-5,TRBD1,TGTGCCAGCAGTTATCAGGACAGGGGTAACACTGAAGCTTTCTTT,CASSYQDRGNTEAFF
TRBJ2-5,-,TRBV11-3,TRBD2,TGTGCCAGCAGCATGGGACTAGCGGGCCAAGAGACCCAGTACTTC,CASSMGLAGQETQYF
TRBJ2-7,-,TRBV5-1,-,TGCGCCAGCAGCTCGGAGGGCTCCTACGAGCAGTACTTC,CASSSEGSYEQYF
TRBJ2-3,-,TRBV5-4,TRBD2,TGTGCCAGCAGCCAGCGGGGGGCCTTAGATACGCAGTATTTT,CASSQRGALDTQYF
TRBJ1-4,-,TRBV2,TRBD1,TGTGCCAGCCGGTTATTCCAGGGGGCAATCCGTGAAAAACTGTTTTTT,CASRLFQGAIREKLFF
TRBJ2-7,-,TRBV5-1,TRBD1,TGCGCCAGCACCCCCGGGACAGAAGCCTACGAGCAGTACTTC,CASTPGTEAYEQYF
TRBJ2-7,-,TRBV11-2,TRBD1,TGTGCCAGCAGCTTAGCCGGGACAGACCTCTACGAGCAGTACTTC,CASSLAGTDLYEQYF
TRBJ1-3,-,TRBV18,TRBD1,TGTGCCAGCTCACCCTCTCGGGGACAGACCTTTGGAAACACCATATATTTT,CASSPSRGQTFGNTIYF
TRBJ1-1,few,TRBV6-2/TRBV6-3,-,TGTGCCAGCAGTTACTTGCGATACCGGGGGAGTTGGACTGAAGCTTTCTTT,CASSYLRYRGSWTEAFF
TRBJ1-2,-,TRBV10-2,-,TGCGCCAGCAGTGCCACAGGCGACTATGGCTACACCTTC,CASSATGDYGYTF
TRBJ1-2,-,TRBV15,-,TGTGCCACCAGCAGAGATCTTACAAGTTCTAACTATGGCTACACCTTC,CATSRDLTSSNYGYTF
TRBJ1-2,-,TRBV18,-,TGTGCCAGCTCACCACCGGGGGGGAACTACTATGGCTACACCTTC,CASSPPGGNYYGYTF
TRBJ1-1,-,TRBV7-9,-,TGTGCCAGCAGCTTAGTAGGGGGGGCCGTGGAAGCTTTCTTT,CASSLVGGAVEAFF
TRBJ1-1,-,TRBV10-2,-,TGCGCCAGCAGTGAACGGGTGAACACTGAAGCTTTCTTT,CASSERVNTEAFF
TRBJ1-6,many,TRBV6-1,-,TGTGCCAGCAGTGACAGGGGTGTTGGTTCACCCCTCCACTTT,CASSDRGVGSPLHF
TRBJ1-1,-,TRBV5-1,TRBD1,TGCGCCAGCAGCTCTGTAGAAGGACAGGGACCTCAGGAAGCTTTCTTT,CASSSVEGQGPQEAFF